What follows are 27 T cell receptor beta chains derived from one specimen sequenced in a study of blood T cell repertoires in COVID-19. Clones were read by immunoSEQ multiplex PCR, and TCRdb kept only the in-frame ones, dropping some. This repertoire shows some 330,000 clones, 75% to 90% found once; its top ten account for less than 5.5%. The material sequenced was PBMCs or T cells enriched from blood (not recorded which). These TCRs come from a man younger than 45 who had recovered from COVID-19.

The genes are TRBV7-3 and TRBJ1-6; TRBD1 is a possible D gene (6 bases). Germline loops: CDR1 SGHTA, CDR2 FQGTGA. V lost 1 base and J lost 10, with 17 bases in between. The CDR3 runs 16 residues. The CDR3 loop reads CASSLSSQGTFSPLHF. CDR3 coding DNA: TGTGCCAGCAGCTTAAGTTCTCAGGGGACCTTCTCACCCCTCCACTTT.

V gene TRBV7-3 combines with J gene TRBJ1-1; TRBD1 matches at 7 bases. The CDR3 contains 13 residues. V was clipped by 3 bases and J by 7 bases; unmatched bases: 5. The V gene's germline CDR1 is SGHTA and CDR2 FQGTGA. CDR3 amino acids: CASSFTGADEAFF. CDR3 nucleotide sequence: TGTGCCAGCAGCTTCACAGGGGCTGATGAAGCTTTCTTT. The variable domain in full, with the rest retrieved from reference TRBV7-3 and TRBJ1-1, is GAGVSQTPSNKVTEKGKYVELRCDPISGHTALYWYRQSLGQGPEFLIYFQGTGAADDSGLPNDRFFAVRPEGSVSTLKIQRTERGDSAVYLCASSFTGADEAFFGQGTRLTVV.

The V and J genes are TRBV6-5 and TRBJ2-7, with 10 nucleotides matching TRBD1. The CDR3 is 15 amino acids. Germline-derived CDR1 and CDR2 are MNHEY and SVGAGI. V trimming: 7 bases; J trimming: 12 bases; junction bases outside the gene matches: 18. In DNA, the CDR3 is TGTGCCAGCACCCCGGCCTGGACAGGGGGACCCTTGGGGTACTTC. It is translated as CASTPAWTGGPLGYF.

In DNA, the CDR3 is TGTGCCATCAGGTTCGAGGGCGTGGGCACTGAAGCTTTCTTT. It codes for CAIRFEGVGTEAFF. The chain recombines TRBV10-3 with TRBJ1-1; no clear D gene. The germline V and J ends were trimmed by 6 bases and 4 bases, with 15 bases remaining between them. The CDR3 is made up of 14 amino acids. Germline loops: CDR1 ENHRY, CDR2 SYGVKD.

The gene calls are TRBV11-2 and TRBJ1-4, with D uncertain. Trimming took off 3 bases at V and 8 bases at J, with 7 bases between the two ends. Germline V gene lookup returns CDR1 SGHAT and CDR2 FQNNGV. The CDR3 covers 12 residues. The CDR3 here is CASSFSGEKLFF. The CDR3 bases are TGTGCCAGCAGCTTTAGCGGGGAAAAACTGTTTTTT.

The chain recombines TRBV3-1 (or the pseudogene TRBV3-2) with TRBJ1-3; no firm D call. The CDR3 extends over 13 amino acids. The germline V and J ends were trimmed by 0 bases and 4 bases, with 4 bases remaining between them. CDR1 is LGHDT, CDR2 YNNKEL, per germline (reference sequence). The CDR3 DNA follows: TGTGCCAGCAGCCAAGATCTAGGAAACACCATATATTTT. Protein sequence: CASSQDLGNTIYF.

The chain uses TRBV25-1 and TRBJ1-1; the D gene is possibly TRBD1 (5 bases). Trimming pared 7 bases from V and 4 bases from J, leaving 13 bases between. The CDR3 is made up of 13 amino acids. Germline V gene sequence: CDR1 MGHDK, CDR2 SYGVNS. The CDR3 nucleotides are TGTGCCAGCAAGGCCAGGGTGCGCACTGAAGCTTTCTTT. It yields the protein CASKARVRTEAFF.

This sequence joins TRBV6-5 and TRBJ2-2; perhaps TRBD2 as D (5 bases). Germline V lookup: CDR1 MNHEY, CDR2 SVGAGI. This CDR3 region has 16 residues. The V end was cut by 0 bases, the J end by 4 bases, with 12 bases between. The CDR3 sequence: CASSYSRGLGTGELFF. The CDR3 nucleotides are TGTGCCAGCAGTTACTCGAGAGGGTTGGGCACCGGGGAGCTGTTTTTT.

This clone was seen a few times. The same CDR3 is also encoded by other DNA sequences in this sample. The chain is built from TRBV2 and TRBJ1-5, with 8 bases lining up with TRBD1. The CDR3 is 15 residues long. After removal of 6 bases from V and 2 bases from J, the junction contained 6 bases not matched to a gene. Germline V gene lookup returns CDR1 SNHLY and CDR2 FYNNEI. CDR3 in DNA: TGTGCCAGCAGCGACAGGGGCGCGGGCAATCAGCCCCAGCATTTT. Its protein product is CASSDRGAGNQPQHF.

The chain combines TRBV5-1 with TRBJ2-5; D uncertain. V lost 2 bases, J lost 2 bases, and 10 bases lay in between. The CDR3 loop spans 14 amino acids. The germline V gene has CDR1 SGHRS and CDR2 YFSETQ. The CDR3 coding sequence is TGCGCCAGCAGCTTACAGACGTTGCAAGAGACCCAGTACTTC. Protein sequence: CASSLQTLQETQYF. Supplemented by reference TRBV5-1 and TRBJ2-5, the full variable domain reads KAGVTQTPRYLIKTRGQQVTLSCSPISGHRSVSWYQQTPGQGLQFLFEYFSETQRNKGNFPGRFSGRQFSNSRSEMNVSTLELGDSALYLCASSLQTLQETQYFGPGTRLLVL.

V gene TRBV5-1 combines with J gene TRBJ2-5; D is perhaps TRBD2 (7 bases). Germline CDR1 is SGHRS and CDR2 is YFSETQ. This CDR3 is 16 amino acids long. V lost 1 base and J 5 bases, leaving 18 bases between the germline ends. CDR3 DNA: TGCGCCAGCAGCTTGAGCGGCGGGGGCTTTGGGGAGACCCAGTACTTC. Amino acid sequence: CASSLSGGGFGETQYF. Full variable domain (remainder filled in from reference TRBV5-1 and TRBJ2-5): KAGVTQTPRYLIKTRGQQVTLSCSPISGHRSVSWYQQTPGQGLQFLFEYFSETQRNKGNFPGRFSGRQFSNSRSEMNVSTLELGDSALYLCASSLSGGGFGETQYFGPGTRLLVL.

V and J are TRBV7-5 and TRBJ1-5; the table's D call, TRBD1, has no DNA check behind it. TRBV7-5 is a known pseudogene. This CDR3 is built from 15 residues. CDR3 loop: CVRSTGHYSNQPQHF. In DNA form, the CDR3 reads TGTGTCAGAAGCACGGGACACTATAGCAATCAGCCCCAGCATTTT.

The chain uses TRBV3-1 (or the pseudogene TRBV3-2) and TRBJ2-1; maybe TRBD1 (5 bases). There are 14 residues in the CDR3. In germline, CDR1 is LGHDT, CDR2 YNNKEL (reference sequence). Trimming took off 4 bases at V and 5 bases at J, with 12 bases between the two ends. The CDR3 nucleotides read TGTGCCAGCAGCCGGGGCGGAAGGAACAATGAGCAGTTCTTC. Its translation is CASSRGGRNNEQFF.

CDR3 coding DNA: TGTGCCAGCAGCGTACGACAGGGCCGTGGCTACACCTTC. Residues: CASSVRQGRGYTF. The chain has TRBV11-2 and TRBJ1-2; TRBD1 matches 7 bases. The germline V gene encodes CDR1 SGHAT and CDR2 FQNNGV. V lost 5 bases, J lost 7 bases, and 7 bases stayed unmatched. The CDR3 spans 13 residues.

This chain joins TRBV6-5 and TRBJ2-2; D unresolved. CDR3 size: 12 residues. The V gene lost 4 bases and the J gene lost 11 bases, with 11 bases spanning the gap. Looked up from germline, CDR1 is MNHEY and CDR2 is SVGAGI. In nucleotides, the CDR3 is TGTGCCAGCAGTTCCCCTTCTACTGAGCTGTTTTTT. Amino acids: CASSSPSTELFF.

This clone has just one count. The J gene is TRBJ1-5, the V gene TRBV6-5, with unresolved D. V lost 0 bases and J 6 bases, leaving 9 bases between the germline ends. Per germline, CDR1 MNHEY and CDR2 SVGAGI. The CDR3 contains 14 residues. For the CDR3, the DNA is TGTGCCAGCAGTTACTCAGAGGGATTTCAGCCCCAGCATTTT. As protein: CASSYSEGFQPQHF.

The DNA of the CDR3 is TGTGCCAGTAGTATAGGGGGGCACTACAATGAGCAGTTCTTC. Translation gives CASSIGGHYNEQFF. The V call is TRBV19, the J call TRBJ2-1, with D possibly being TRBD1 (6 bases). CDR3 length: 14 amino acids. V was trimmed by 1 base and J by 3 bases, leaving 7 bases between them. CDR1 is LNHDA and CDR2 is SQIVND in the germline V gene (reference sequence).

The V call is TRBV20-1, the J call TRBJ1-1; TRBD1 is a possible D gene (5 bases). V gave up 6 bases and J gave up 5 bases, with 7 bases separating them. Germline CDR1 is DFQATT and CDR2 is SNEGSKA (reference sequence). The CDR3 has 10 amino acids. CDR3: CSAPGTEAFF. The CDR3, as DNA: TGCAGTGCCCCAGGGACTGAAGCTTTCTTT.

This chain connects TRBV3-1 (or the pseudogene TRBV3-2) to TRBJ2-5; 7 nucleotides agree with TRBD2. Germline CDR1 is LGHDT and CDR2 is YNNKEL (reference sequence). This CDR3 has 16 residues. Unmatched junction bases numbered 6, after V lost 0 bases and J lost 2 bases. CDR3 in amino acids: CASSQDFGGEQETQYF. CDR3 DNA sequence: TGTGCCAGCAGCCAAGATTTTGGGGGGGAGCAAGAGACCCAGTACTTC.

As DNA, the CDR3 is TGCGCCAGCAGCCCGGGGACTGCCCCTAGGGAGACCCAGTACTTC. It is translated as CASSPGTAPRETQYF. The chain is built from TRBV5-1 and TRBJ2-5; D is perhaps TRBD2 (6 bases). Trimming removed 4 bases from V and 5 bases from J, with 18 bases in between. The CDR3 runs 15 residues. The germline gives CDR1 SGHRS, CDR2 YFSETQ.

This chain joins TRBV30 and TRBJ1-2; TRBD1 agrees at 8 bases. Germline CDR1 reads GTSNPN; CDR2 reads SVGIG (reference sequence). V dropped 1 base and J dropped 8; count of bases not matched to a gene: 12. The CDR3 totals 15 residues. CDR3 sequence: CAWSGRTGRIGGYTF. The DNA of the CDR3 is TGTGCCTGGAGTGGCCGGACAGGGCGGATAGGGGGCTACACCTTC.

CDR3 DNA: TGTGCCAGCAGCCAGCGGCAAGAGACCCAGTACTTC. Its translation: CASSQRQETQYF. This chain uses TRBV14 with TRBJ2-5, with D unresolved. Germline values: CDR1 SGHDN, CDR2 FVKESK. CDR3 size: 12 residues. Trimming left V 3 bases short and J 2 bases short, with 4 bases between.

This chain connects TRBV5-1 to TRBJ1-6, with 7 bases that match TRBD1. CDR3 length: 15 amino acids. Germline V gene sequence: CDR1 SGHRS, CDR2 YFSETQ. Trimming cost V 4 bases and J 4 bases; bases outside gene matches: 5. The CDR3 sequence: CASSATQGYNSPLHF. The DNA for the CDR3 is TGCGCCAGCAGCGCGACACAGGGGTATAATTCACCCCTCCACTTT.

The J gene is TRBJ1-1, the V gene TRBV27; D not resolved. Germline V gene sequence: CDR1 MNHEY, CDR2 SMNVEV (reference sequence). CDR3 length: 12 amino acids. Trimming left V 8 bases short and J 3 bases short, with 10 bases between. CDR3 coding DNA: TGTGCCAGCTCGGGGTCCTACACTGAAGCTTTCTTT. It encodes CASSGSYTEAFF.

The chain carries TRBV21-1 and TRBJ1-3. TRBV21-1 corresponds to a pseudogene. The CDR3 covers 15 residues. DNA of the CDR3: TGTGCCAGCAGCACGCGGACTGCGCGTGGAAACACCATATATTTT. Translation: CASSTRTARGNTIYF.

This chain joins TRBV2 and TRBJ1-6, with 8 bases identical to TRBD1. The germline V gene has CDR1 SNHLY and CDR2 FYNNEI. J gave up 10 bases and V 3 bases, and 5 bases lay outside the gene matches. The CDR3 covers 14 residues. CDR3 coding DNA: TGTGCCAGCAGTGAGTTGGGACAGGCCTCACCCCTCCACTTT. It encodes CASSELGQASPLHF.

CDR3 region: CASSSRRTGRNTEAFF. The CDR3 DNA reads TGTGCCAGTAGTTCCCGGCGGACAGGGAGGAACACTGAAGCTTTCTTT. V is TRBV19 and J is TRBJ1-1; 8 positions agree with TRBD1. The V segment lost 5 bases and the J segment 1 base; nucleotides outside the gene matches: 9. The CDR3 extends over 16 amino acids. Looked up from germline, CDR1 is LNHDA and CDR2 is SQIVND (reference sequence).